These T cell receptor beta chains were read from a single sample in a study of T cell responses to AZD1222 COVID-19 vaccine. Assay: immunoSEQ multiplex PCR; the TCRdb copy retains only in-frame clones and omits some. The sample yields under 130,000 clones, roughly 91% seen once. Sequencing was performed on peripheral blood, taken on day 0 of AZD1222 vaccination. The receptor source for this set is an adult in good health. CDR3s include the opening cysteine and the closing phenylalanine or tryptophan. D genes are given only for firm matches. The size field is filled for only some rows; it gives once, few, many or a size class.

TRBJ2-5	-	-	15	TRBV6-5	TGTGCCAGCAGTTACTCGGAATTAGGTTCAGAGACCCAGTACTTC	CASSYSELGSETQYF
TRBJ2-7	-	-	18	TRBV11-2	TGTGCCAGCAGCTTAGAAGACGCCGGAGGGTCCGACCCCTACGAGCAGTACTTC	CASSLEDAGGSDPYEQYF
TRBJ2-1	TRBD2	-	14	TRBV9	TGTGCCAGCAGCGTAGTGGTGGCCCCTCGGGGGGAGTTCTTC	CASSVVVAPRGEFF
TRBJ1-5	-	-	14	TRBV18	TGTGCCAGCTCACCCCTCGAAGTGGGTCAGCCCCAGCATTTT	CASSPLEVGQPQHF
TRBJ2-3	-	-	14	TRBV29-1	TGCAGCGTTCTCCATCAGGGGAACACAGATACGCAGTATTTT	CSVLHQGNTDTQYF
TRBJ2-4	TRBD2	-	16	TRBV4-1	TGCGCCAGCAGCCAAGCGTTGGATGGGCGGGAGTATATTCAGTACTTC	CASSQALDGREYIQYF
TRBJ2-1	TRBD1	-	14	TRBV19	TGTGCCAGCGCGAACCGGGACAGCCACAATGAGCAGTTCTTC	CASANRDSHNEQFF
TRBJ2-7	TRBD1	-	14	TRBV18	TGTGCCAGCTCACCAGCAGGGGGATCCTACGAGCAGTACTTC	CASSPAGGSYEQYF
TRBJ1-4	-	-	13	TRBV7-2	TGTGCCAGCAGCGAACGGAAGGCCGAAAAACTGTTTTTT	CASSERKAEKLFF
TRBJ1-2	-	-	13	TRBV5-6	TGTGCCAGCAGAAGTCAGATTAACTATGGCTACACCTTC	CASRSQINYGYTF
TRBJ1-5	-	few	14	TRBV7-9	TGTGCCAGCAGCTTAGCAACGGGGGGTCAGCCCCAGCATTTT	CASSLATGGQPQHF
TRBJ2-1	-	-	11	TRBV7-2	TGTGCCAGCAGCCCTAGCTATGAGCAGTTCTTC	CASSPSYEQFF
TRBJ1-1	-	-	13	TRBV28	TGTGCCAGCAGAAGCCTTGTGAGCACTGAAGCTTTCTTT	CASRSLVSTEAFF
TRBJ2-4	-	-	17	TRBV19	TGTGCCAGTAGTATATGGGGTGGGGGCGAGGCCAAAAACATTCAGTACTTC	CASSIWGGGEAKNIQYF
TRBJ2-5	-	-	12	TRBV7-9	TGTGCCAGCACCTGGGACGTAGAGACCCAGTACTTC	CASTWDVETQYF
TRBJ1-1	TRBD1	-	17	TRBV30	TGTGCCTGGAGTGTTCCGAGAGGAGGGGGCTGGAACACTGAAGCTTTCTTT	CAWSVPRGGGWNTEAFF
TRBJ2-3	-	-	13	TRBV5-6	TGTGCCAGCAGCTTGGCACCCGGGGATACGCAGTATTTT	CASSLAPGDTQYF
TRBJ1-1	-	-	14	TRBV2	TGTGCCAGCAAGTCTACTGGCGGGAACACTGAAGCTTTCTTT	CASKSTGGNTEAFF
TRBJ2-7	-	-	15	TRBV7-3	TGTGCCAGCAGCTTGGGGACTGGGGCCACCTACGAGCAGTACTTC	CASSLGTGATYEQYF
TRBJ2-7	-	-	13	TRBV13	TGTGCCAGCAGCTCCAGCGTCCGCTACGAGCAGTACTTC	CASSSSVRYEQYF
TRBJ1-2	-	-	16	TRBV30	TGTGCCTGGAGTGGGTTAAGGGGAAGCGGTAACTATGGCTACACCTTC	CAWSGLRGSGNYGYTF
TRBJ1-1	-	-	13	TRBV3-1/TRBV3-2	TGTGCCAGCAGCCGCGGGATGTCTACTGAAGCTTTCTTT	CASSRGMSTEAFF
TRBJ2-5	-	-	15	TRBV18	TGTGCCAGCTGGGCCACGGGACCCCCCCAGGAGACCCAGTACTTC	CASWATGPPQETQYF
TRBJ1-6	TRBD1	few	15	TRBV28	TGTGCCAGCAGTTTACCAGGACAGGTTTATTCACCCCTCCACTTT	CASSLPGQVYSPLHF
TRBJ1-1	-	-	13	TRBV5-1	TGCGCCAGCAGCTTGGCCCCCGGGGATAAAGCTTTCTTT	CASSLAPGDKAFF
TRBJ2-2	-	-	17	TRBV14	TGTGCCAGCAGCCAAGCAGTCAGCGGAACAAACACCGGGGAGCTGTTTTTT	CASSQAVSGTNTGELFF
TRBJ2-7	TRBD1	-	14	TRBV19	TGTGCCACTAGGTCCCGACAGGGTTCCTACGAGCAGTACTTC	CATRSRQGSYEQYF
TRBJ1-4	-	-	13	TRBV18	TGTGCCAGCTCACAAAACGGGAATGAAAAACTGTTTTTT	CASSQNGNEKLFF
TRBJ2-7	TRBD2	once	17	TRBV10-1	TGCGCCAACAGTCGTGATAGCGGGAGGAGGAGCTCCTACGAGCAGTACTTC	CANSRDSGRRSSYEQYF
TRBJ2-7	-	few	14	TRBV28	TGTGCCAGCAGCTACTACAGGGGCGGGGACGAGCAGTACTTC	CASSYYRGGDEQYF
TRBJ2-1	-	-	15	TRBV27	TGTGCCAGCAGTCCCGGGCCGTCCTCCTCTGGTGAGCAGTTCTTC	CASSPGPSSSGEQFF
TRBJ2-7	-	-	17	TRBV6-2/TRBV6-3	TGTGCCAGCAGTTACGAACTCGGGATCCCCGTCTCCTACGAGCAGTACTTC	CASSYELGIPVSYEQYF
TRBJ2-5	-	once	15	TRBV28	TGTGCCAGCAGTTTATGGGGGGCTGAACAAGAGACCCAGTACTTC	CASSLWGAEQETQYF
TRBJ2-7	TRBD1	-	12	TRBV12-3/TRBV12-4	TGTGCCAGCAGTTTAATGGGGACAGGGAAGTACTTC	CASSLMGTGKYF
TRBJ2-7	TRBD1	-	15	TRBV6-5	TGTGCCAGCACCCGAGAGGGACAGGGGAACTACGAGCAGTACTTC	CASTREGQGNYEQYF
TRBJ1-4	-	-	14	TRBV28	TGTGCCAGCAGCCCCTGGGGCGGGGGTGAAAAACTGTTTTTT	CASSPWGGGEKLFF
TRBJ2-3	-	-	14	TRBV18	TGTGCCAGCTCACCGTTCGGGGGCACAGATACGCAGTATTTT	CASSPFGGTDTQYF
TRBJ1-3	-	-	13	TRBV29-1	TGCAGCGTCGCAACAGGGCTTGGAAACACCATATATTTT	CSVATGLGNTIYF
TRBJ1-1	TRBD1	-	15	TRBV18	TGTGCCAGCTCATCCCAGACAGGGGGGAACACTGAAGCTTTCTTT	CASSSQTGGNTEAFF
TRBJ2-7	TRBD1	-	14	TRBV29-1	TGCAGCGTTGAAGATGGGGGACAGGCGACCGAGCAGTACTTT	CSVEDGGQATEQYF
TRBJ1-3	-	-	18	TRBV5-1	TGCGCCAGCAGCTCTCAGGGGCGTCTTGCTCTGGCTGGAAACACCATATATTTT	CASSSQGRLALAGNTIYF
TRBJ1-2	TRBD1	-	14	TRBV24-1	TGTGCCACCAGTGAATCGACAGGGAGTCTTGGCTACACCTTC	CATSESTGSLGYTF
TRBJ1-2	-	-	14	TRBV11-2	TGTGCCAGCAGCTTGTCTGGGGGTCTTGGGGGCTACACCTTC	CASSLSGGLGGYTF